The 15 T cell receptor beta chains below all came from one sample that was sequenced in a study of control samples from healthy donors and cancer patients. Generated by immunoSEQ multiplex PCR, the TCRdb table keeps only in-frame clones and is missing some. The repertoire holds approximately 58,000 clones, around 87% seen once, with roughly 12% in the top ten. Sequenced: PBMCs. Source of these receptors: a woman aged 55 to 70 with lung cancer.

This clone has only a few counts. J is TRBJ2-3 and V is TRBV29-1, with D possibly TRBD2 on 5 matching bases. The CDR3 has 14 residues. Trimming removed 6 bases at V and 1 base at J, with 14 bases between. CDR1 SQVTM and CDR2 ANQGSEA come from the germline V gene. The chain's CDR3 is CSVQRTRGTDTQYF. Here the CDR3 DNA reads TGCAGCGTCCAACGCACGAGGGGCACAGATACGCAGTATTTT.

V is TRBV10-1 and J is TRBJ2-1, with D unclear. Per the germline V gene, CDR1 is WNHNN and CDR2 is SYGVQD (reference sequence). There are 13 residues in the CDR3. V was clipped by 0 bases and J by 4 bases, with 4 bases between them. The CDR3, as DNA: TGCGCCAGCAGTGAGTCGGGGTACAATGAGCAGTTCTTC. It codes for CASSESGYNEQFF.

This clone was picked up a small number of times. V gene TRBV3-1 (or the pseudogene TRBV3-2) combines with J gene TRBJ1-6; tentative D call: TRBD1 (6 bases). Trimming shortened V by 4 bases and J by 9 bases, and 13 bases separated the two germline ends. Germline V CDR1 and CDR2: LGHDT, YNNKEL (reference sequence). CDR3 size: 14 residues. CDR3 residues: CASSLTGFSSPLHF. CDR3 coding DNA: TGTGCCAGCAGCCTAACAGGGTTTAGTTCACCCCTCCACTTT.

The chain employs TRBV6-1 and TRBJ2-1; 9 positions agree with TRBD1. Germline-derived CDR1 and CDR2 are MNHNS and SASEGT. CDR3 size: 18 residues. V lost 2 bases to trimming and J lost 9 bases; unmatched junction nucleotides: 17. The CDR3 is CASSEMRRGTGRSGEQFF. The CDR3, as DNA: TGTGCCAGCAGTGAAATGAGGAGGGGGACAGGGAGAAGCGGTGAGCAGTTCTTC.

The chain uses TRBV5-6 and TRBJ1-2; 7 nucleotides agree with TRBD1. The CDR3 loop spans 14 amino acids. Germline V gives CDR1 SGHDT, CDR2 YYEEEE. Trimming removed 1 base from V and 8 bases from J; junction bases left unmatched: 8. The chain's CDR3 is CASSLWGLTGGYTF. CDR3 sequence (DNA): TGTGCCAGCAGCTTGTGGGGATTGACAGGGGGCTACACCTTC.

This rearrangement joins TRBV19 to TRBJ1-2; D might be TRBD1 (5 bases). Trimming shortened V by 6 bases and J by 3 bases, and 17 bases separated the two germline ends. The CDR3 runs to 15 residues. The germline CDR1 and CDR2 sequences are LNHDA and SQIVND (reference sequence). CDR3 amino acids: CASSSGATQYYGYTF. In DNA, the CDR3 is TGTGCCAGTAGCTCCGGGGCCACACAATACTATGGCTACACCTTC.

The chain is built from TRBV5-1 and TRBJ2-1; D might be TRBD1 (6 bases). Germline CDR1 reads SGHRS; CDR2 reads YFSETQ. V was cut by 9 bases and J by 6 bases, with 19 bases left in between. The CDR3 totals 14 residues. As DNA, the CDR3 is TGCGCCACGCGAGTACAGGGTGGGAGCAATGAGCAGTTCTTC. Translating gives CATRVQGGSNEQFF.

The V gene is TRBV27, the J gene TRBJ2-7; 10 bases line up with TRBD2. CDR1 and CDR2 (germline): MNHEY, SMNVEV (reference sequence). After removal of 6 bases from V and 1 base from J, the junction contained 3 bases not matched to a gene. The length of the CDR3 is 14 residues. CDR3 coding DNA: TGTGCCAGCAGACAGACTAGCGGGTCCTACGAGCAGTACTTC. Translating it yields CASRQTSGSYEQYF.

CDR3: CASGLTTEANVLTF. The CDR3 DNA sequence: TGTGCTAGTGGTTTGACGACGGAGGCCAACGTCCTGACTTTC. The J gene is TRBJ2-6, the V gene TRBV12-5; no clear D gene. The ends were cut back, 2 bases at V and 6 bases at J, with 8 bases in the middle. The CDR3 is made up of 14 amino acids. Germline V gene data show CDR1 as LGHNT and CDR2 as FRNRAP.

This clone was observed a handful of times. The J gene is TRBJ1-3, the V gene TRBV6-6, with D hard to call. Per germline, CDR1 MNHNY and CDR2 SVGAGI (reference sequence). This CDR3 comprises 15 residues. Trimming cost V 1 base and J 0 bases, with 7 bases left between them. CDR3 in DNA: TGTGCCAGCAGTTACTTGCAGGACTCTGGAAACACCATATATTTT. Its translation is CASSYLQDSGNTIYF.

The gene calls are TRBV5-4 and TRBJ2-6; TRBD2 might be the D (6 bases). The length of the CDR3 is 17 residues. The germline V gene encodes CDR1 SGHNT and CDR2 YYREEE (reference sequence). V shed 0 bases and J shed 0 bases, with 10 bases lying between them. Here the CDR3 DNA reads TGTGCCAGCAGCTTGGCACTAGCCAGCTCTGGGGCCAACGTCCTGACTTTC. Translation: CASSLALASSGANVLTF.

The genes are TRBV6-4 and TRBJ1-2; no reliable D call. Germline CDR1 reads MRHNA; CDR2 reads SNTAGT. The CDR3 loop spans 11 amino acids. Trimming removed 0 bases from V and 7 bases from J, with 3 bases in between. The CDR3 protein is CASSDSVGYTF. CDR3 DNA sequence: TGTGCCAGCAGTGACTCTGTTGGCTACACCTTC.

The V gene is TRBV5-1, the J gene TRBJ1-1; D call uncertain. The CDR3 totals 14 residues. Looked up from germline, CDR1 is SGHRS and CDR2 is YFSETQ. Trimming took off 1 base at V and 4 bases at J, with 11 bases between the two ends. CDR3 bases: TGCGCCAGCAGCTTGTTCGGGGAGCGCACTGAAGCTTTCTTT. It is translated as CASSLFGERTEAFF.

The chain links TRBV4-1 to TRBJ1-1; 9 bases agree with TRBD1. V lost 1 base, J lost 5 bases, and 8 bases stayed unmatched. CDR1 is MGHRA, CDR2 YSYEKL, per germline. CDR3 length: 16 residues. CDR3 amino acids: CASSQVGQGIWTEAFF. The DNA of the CDR3 is TGCGCCAGCAGCCAAGTAGGACAGGGGATATGGACTGAAGCTTTCTTT.

This chain uses TRBV5-6 with TRBJ2-2; no firm D call. The germline V gene has CDR1 SGHDT and CDR2 YYEEEE. The CDR3 consists of 15 residues. The V end lost 0 bases, the J end lost 1 base, and 7 bases lay between the germline ends. The CDR3 DNA is TGTGCCAGCAGCTTGGAGTCAGGGAACACCGGGGAGCTGTTTTTT. It is translated as CASSLESGNTGELFF.